These T cell receptor beta chains were read from a single sample in a study of shared clonotypes between healthy human individuals. Clones were sequenced by immunoSEQ multiplex PCR, and TCRdb holds only the in-frame ones, with some missing. The sample holds about 480,000 clones; over 60% are singletons and the top ten take 12%. What was sequenced was PBMCs. Every receptor here comes from a woman aged 40 to 50 in good health. Some clones in this sample may be carry-over from other donors' samples. Both conserved end residues are part of each CDR3. D genes are given only for firm matches. The size field is filled for only some rows; it gives once, few, many or a size class.

j_gene,abundance,len,d_gene,v_gene,CDR3nt,CDR3aa
TRBJ2-3,-,12,TRBD2,TRBV6-5,TGTGCCACGGGGGGGGGTACAGATACGCAGTATTTT,CATGGGTDTQYF
TRBJ2-7,-,12,-,TRBV30,TGTGCCGGAACAGGGAATTCCTACGAGCAGTACTTC,CAGTGNSYEQYF
TRBJ2-7,-,13,-,TRBV6-6,TGTGCCAGCAGGAGTAGCGCAGCCTACGAGCAGTACTTC,CASRSSAAYEQYF
TRBJ2-5,-,16,TRBD2,TRBV4-2,TGTGCCAGCAGCCAGCTCCCGACTAACCGGCGGGGGGAGCAGTACTTC,CASSQLPTNRRGEQYF
TRBJ2-1,-,15,TRBD2,TRBV28,TGTGCCAGCAGTTCGATGGGGGGGAGGACGAATGAGCAGTTCTTC,CASSSMGGRTNEQFF
TRBJ1-1,once,16,-,TRBV5-4,TGTGCCAGCAGCCCCGAACCCACAGTGATGAACACTGAAGCTTTCTTT,CASSPEPTVMNTEAFF
TRBJ1-1,-,14,-,TRBV5-8,TGTGCCAGCAGCTTAGGCCAGGGTACTCTCGAAGCTTTCTTT,CASSLGQGTLEAFF
TRBJ1-5,few,14,-,TRBV28,TGTGCCAGCAGTTCCCCTAGCGGGGGTCAGCCCCAGCATTTT,CASSSPSGGQPQHF
TRBJ2-3,-,17,TRBD2,TRBV27,TGTGCCAGCAGTTTAAAACCAGCGGGAGGGCGCACAGATACGCAGTATTTT,CASSLKPAGGRTDTQYF
TRBJ2-7,once,14,-,TRBV5-1,TGCGCCAGCAGCTTGGCGACAGGCGCCTACGAGCAGTACTTC,CASSLATGAYEQYF
TRBJ2-2,-,12,-,TRBV30,TGTGCCTGGAGTGTAAGGGCCGGGGAGCTGTTTTTT,CAWSVRAGELFF
TRBJ1-2,-,13,-,TRBV5-5,TGTGCCAGCAGCTTCCAGGGGCACTATGGCTACACCTTC,CASSFQGHYGYTF
TRBJ1-4,once,15,TRBD1,TRBV9,TGTGCCAGCAGCCCTAGGACAGGGGGCGAAGAAAAACTGTTTTTT,CASSPRTGGEEKLFF
TRBJ2-5,-,15,TRBD1,TRBV30,TGTGCCTGGAGTTATCTGGGACAGGGAAAAGAGACCCAGTACTTC,CAWSYLGQGKETQYF
TRBJ1-2,few,15,-,TRBV7-2,TGTGCCAGCAGCTTAGCAGGGCAAGCTAACTATGGCTACACCTTC,CASSLAGQANYGYTF
TRBJ2-3,-,14,-,TRBV5-8,TGTGCCAGCAGCCGGGGACCAAGTGCAGATACGCAGTATTTT,CASSRGPSADTQYF
TRBJ2-1,-,16,TRBD1,TRBV5-1,TGCGCCAGCAGCAACCCAGCAGGGGGCGCCTGGAATGAGCAGTTCTTC,CASSNPAGGAWNEQFF
TRBJ2-1,-,18,TRBD2,TRBV7-2,TGTGCCAGCAGCTTGACCCCTCGCGCTAGCGGGAGGGGGGATGAGCAGTTCTTC,CASSLTPRASGRGDEQFF
TRBJ2-1,few,12,-,TRBV28,TGTGCCAGCAGTTATAGCGGCGGTGAGCAGTTCTTC,CASSYSGGEQFF
TRBJ2-1,-,14,TRBD2,TRBV30,TGTGCCTGGGCCCGGACTAGCGGGACCAATGAGCAGTTCTTC,CAWARTSGTNEQFF
TRBJ1-2,many,14,-,TRBV6-1,TGTGCCAGCAGTATCCAGGGACTTAACTATGGCTACACCTTC,CASSIQGLNYGYTF
TRBJ2-5,few,11,-,TRBV25-1,TGTGCCAGCGGCAAGAGGGAGACCCAGTACTTC,CASGKRETQYF
TRBJ2-7,-,11,-,TRBV6-1,TGTGCCAGCAGTGTGGGGTACGAGCAGTACTTC,CASSVGYEQYF
TRBJ1-6,few,13,TRBD1,TRBV6-4,TGTGCCAGCAGTGCGGACAGGGACTCACCCCTCCACTTT,CASSADRDSPLHF
TRBJ2-7,once,13,-,TRBV6-6,TGTGCCAGCAGCACTACATCCACCTACGAGCAGTACTTC,CASSTTSTYEQYF
TRBJ2-1,once,14,-,TRBV27,TGTGCCAGCAGAGGAGGGGTGGGCTACAATGAGCAGTTCTTC,CASRGGVGYNEQFF
TRBJ2-7,-,13,TRBD2,TRBV2,TGTGCCAGCGGAGCGGGAGTGGTTTACGAGCAGTACTTC,CASGAGVVYEQYF
TRBJ2-6,-,19,TRBD2,TRBV7-2,TGTGCCAGCAGCTTAGCCGCAGCGGGAAGTAGCTCTGGGGCCAACGTCCTGACTTTC,CASSLAAAGSSSGANVLTF
TRBJ1-2,-,16,TRBD1,TRBV6-6,TGTGCCAGCAGTTACGGGGGACAGCTCCTTAACTATGGCTACACCTTC,CASSYGGQLLNYGYTF
TRBJ2-7,-,19,TRBD2,TRBV19,TGTGCCAGCAGAAACCCCGGGGAAGCCGGGACTAGCGGACCCTACGAGCAGTACTTC,CASRNPGEAGTSGPYEQYF